This TCR beta chain was sequenced during a study of cytomegalovirus exposure and HLA in healthy donors. PCR primers comprised 60 Vbeta and 13 Jbeta primers. The table came from immunoSEQ multiplex PCR; TCRdb's copy has only in-frame clones and leaves some out. The sample consists of about 89,000 clones, 60% to 80% of them appearing once. Germline CDR1 and CDR2: SGHRS and YFSETQ. The CDR3 totals 12 residues. Deletions cut 7 bases from V and 1 base from J, with 9 bases between. All the people who gave samples were healthy bone marrow donors. V and J are TRBV5-1 and TRBJ2-7; D gene uncertain. The source is a woman aged 25 to 45 in good health and CMV-seronegative. The sample was PBMCs. CDR3: CASAAGSYEQYF. CDR3 sequence (DNA): TGCGCCAGCGCCGCAGGATCCTACGAGCAGTACTTC. The variable domain in full, completed from reference TRBV5-1 and TRBJ2-7, reads KAGVTQTPRYLIKTRGQQVTLSCSPISGHRSVSWYQQTPGQGLQFLFEYFSETQRNKGNFPGRFSGRQFSNSRSEMNVSTLELGDSALYLCASAAGSYEQYFGPGTRLTVT.